What follows are 26 T cell receptor beta chains derived from one specimen sequenced in a study of HIV-infected children after antiretroviral therapy interruption. A 3' RACE protocol on RNA, with unique molecular identifiers, produced the TCR library. TCRdb ran MiXCR on the 3' RACE reads and lists one entry per CDR3 protein. The repertoire consists of about 83,000 distinct CDR3 sequences, with about 7.2% occurring once and the leading ten covering 0.9% to 1.4%. Sample treatment: PENTA 11 planned treatment interruption arm or continuous ART arm. The source was CD45RA+ CD4+ T cells from PBMCs, pooled from several time points, collected from a donor given antiretroviral therapy, either interrupted or continuous. Subset denoted: naive CD4+ CD45RA+ CD45RO- T cells. Receptors were obtained from a pool of human donors with HIV.

Ten or more counts support this clonotype. The genes are TRBV20-1 and TRBJ2-7; 11 bases match TRBD2. Trimming removed 2 bases from V and 2 bases from J; junction bases left unmatched: 8. This CDR3 has 16 amino acids. Germline CDR1 is DFQATT and CDR2 is SNEGSKA (reference sequence). As DNA, the CDR3 is TGCAGTGCTAGAAAGCCGGGACTAGCGGTAGCCTACGAGCAGTACTTC. This gives the protein CSARKPGLAVAYEQYF.

This clonotype has more than one count but fewer than ten. V and J are TRBV20-1 and TRBJ2-3; TRBD2 matches 14 bases. V lost 6 bases to trimming and J lost 4 bases; unmatched junction nucleotides: 9. The CDR3 sequence is 16 residues long. Per germline, CDR1 DFQATT and CDR2 SNEGSKA (reference sequence). The CDR3 DNA follows: TGCAGTGCCAAACGACTAGCGGGGGGGTCCGCAGATACGCAGTATTTT. Translation: CSAKRLAGGSADTQYF.

This clonotype was seen many times. The chain combines TRBV7-9 with TRBJ2-3, with D uncertain. Germline V gene data show CDR1 as SEHNR and CDR2 as FQNEAQ (reference sequence). The CDR3 totals 9 residues. Trimming removed 11 bases at V and 1 base at J, with 1 base between. CDR3: CAGTDTQYF. In nucleotides, the CDR3 is TGTGCCGGCACAGATACGCAGTATTTT. Drawing the rest from reference TRBV7-9 and TRBJ2-3, the complete variable domain is DTGVSQNPRHKITKRGQNVTFRCDPISEHNRLYWYRQTLGQGPEFLTYFQNEAQLEKSRLLSDRFSAERPKGSFSTLEIQRTEQGDSAMYLCAGTDTQYFGPGTRLTVL.

A few counts support this clonotype. The chain uses TRBV30 and TRBJ2-1; no clear D. V dropped 0 bases and J dropped 9 bases, with 6 bases sitting between them. This CDR3 is 11 amino acids long. CDR1 and CDR2 from the germline V gene are GTSNPN and SVGIG (reference sequence). The CDR3 is CAWSVTGEQFF. The CDR3 DNA follows: TGTGCCTGGAGTGTAACGGGTGAGCAGTTCTTC.

This clonotype was recorded many times. The CDR3 DNA is TGTGCCAGCAGCCAAACCCCTCGAGGACTAGCGGGCCATCTCTACGAGCAGTACTTC. Translated, it gives CASSQTPRGLAGHLYEQYF. This chain joins TRBV12-3 or TRBV12-4 and TRBJ2-7; 11 bases agree with TRBD2. V trimming: 6 bases; J trimming: 3 bases; junction bases outside the gene matches: 19. CDR3 size: 19 residues.

This clonotype was recorded many times. The chain employs TRBV19 and TRBJ2-1; 9 nucleotides match TRBD2. The CDR3 is made up of 15 amino acids. After removal of 6 bases from V and 5 bases from J, the junction contained 8 bases not matched to a gene. Germline V gene lookup returns CDR1 LNHDA and CDR2 SQIVND (reference sequence). For the CDR3, the DNA is TGTGCCAGTAGCCGCGGGGCTAGCGGGGACAATGAGCAGTTCTTC. Its translation is CASSRGASGDNEQFF. The entire variable domain, with the rest obtained from reference TRBV19 and TRBJ2-1, is as follows: DGGITQSPKYLFRKEGQNVTLSCEQNLNHDAMYWYRQDPGQGLRLIYYSQIVNDFQKGDIAEGYSVSREKKESFPLTVTSAQKNPTAFYLCASSRGASGDNEQFFGPGTRLTVL.

This clonotype was counted ten times or more. The chain carries TRBV19 and TRBJ2-3, with D maybe TRBD2 (6 bases). The V gene's germline CDR1 is LNHDA and CDR2 SQIVND (reference sequence). This CDR3 comprises 14 residues. V was clipped by 3 bases and J by 9 bases, with 16 bases between them. CDR3 DNA sequence: TGTGCCAGTAGTATTCGCGGACTACCTACCACGCAGTATTTT. It is translated as CASSIRGLPTTQYF.

This clonotype was seen a handful of times. This chain uses TRBV6-5 with TRBJ2-3, with TRBD2 as a possible D gene (6 bases). This CDR3 is built from 15 residues. In germline, CDR1 is MNHEY, CDR2 SVGAGI. V was trimmed by 0 bases and J by 1 base, leaving 8 bases between them. The CDR3 sequence is CASSYSWGGTDTQYF. The CDR3 DNA sequence: TGTGCCAGCAGTTACTCGTGGGGGGGCACAGATACGCAGTATTTT.

Ten or more counts support this clonotype. The chain uses TRBV27 and TRBJ2-6; no definite D call. CDR1 and CDR2 (germline): MNHEY, SMNVEV (reference sequence). The CDR3 consists of 17 residues. Between the trimmed V and J ends, which lost 5 bases and 0 bases, there was a span of 14 bases. This CDR3 reads CASSLQIPFSGANVLTF. The DNA for the CDR3 is TGTGCCAGCAGTCTTCAGATACCCTTCTCTGGGGCCAACGTCCTGACTTTC.

V and J are TRBV6-1 and TRBJ2-3, with D possibly being TRBD2 (6 bases). CDR3 length: 14 residues. Germline V CDR1 and CDR2: MNHNS, SASEGT. The V end lost 1 base, the J end lost 6 bases, and 11 bases lay between the germline ends. CDR3 in DNA: TGTGCCAGCAGTGAAGTTCCGGGGGTCGATACGCAGTATTTT. It encodes CASSEVPGVDTQYF.

This rearrangement joins TRBV7-9 to TRBJ1-4, with D unclear. Trimming took off 1 base at V and 7 bases at J, with 10 bases between the two ends. Germline V lookup: CDR1 SEHNR, CDR2 FQNEAQ (reference sequence). The CDR3 spans 14 residues. The CDR3 spells CASSLESWGEKLFF. CDR3 bases: TGTGCCAGCAGCTTAGAATCCTGGGGTGAAAAACTGTTTTTT.

At least ten counts were recorded for this clonotype. The V call is TRBV27, the J call TRBJ2-7, with 7 bases that match TRBD2. V gave up 5 bases and J gave up 3 bases; unmatched junction bases: 4. The CDR3 has 13 amino acids. The germline gives CDR1 MNHEY, CDR2 SMNVEV (reference sequence). CDR3 in DNA: TGTGCCAGCAGTATTCCGGGAGGCTACGAGCAGTACTTC. Translating it yields CASSIPGGYEQYF.

This clonotype was picked up a small number of times. The chain carries TRBV7-9 and TRBJ2-2; D uncertain. V was cut by 3 bases and J by 3 bases, with 5 bases left in between. Germline loops: CDR1 SEHNR, CDR2 FQNEAQ (reference sequence). The CDR3 consists of 13 residues. As DNA, the CDR3 is TGTGCCAGCAGCTTTAGGGACACCGGGGAGCTGTTTTTT. This encodes CASSFRDTGELFF.

The CDR3 DNA reads as TGTGCCAGCAGCTTAGTAAGATTCGGAGTAGGCTACACCTTC. It specifies CASSLVRFGVGYTF. The chain uses TRBV11-2 and TRBJ1-2; no clear D. This CDR3 comprises 14 residues. Germline V gene lookup returns CDR1 SGHAT and CDR2 FQNNGV. V lost 1 base, J lost 8 bases, and 14 bases lay in between.

This clonotype occurred many times. The rearrangement uses TRBV19 and TRBJ2-7; D possibly corresponds to TRBD2 (5 bases). V lost 9 bases, J lost 7 bases, and 16 bases lay in between. Germline CDR1 reads LNHDA; CDR2 reads SQIVND (reference sequence). The CDR3 runs to 12 residues. The CDR3 DNA sequence: TGTGCCAGCCGGGATTCGGCGAGAGAGCAGTACTTC. It specifies CASRDSAREQYF.

This chain connects TRBV9 to TRBJ1-5; D is undetermined. Germline CDR1 and CDR2: SGDLS and YYNGEE. The germline V and J ends were trimmed by 4 bases and 3 bases, with 8 bases remaining between them. This CDR3 is built from 13 residues. This CDR3 reads CASSTIDNQPQHF. CDR3 sequence (DNA): TGTGCCAGCAGCACCATCGACAATCAGCCCCAGCATTTT.

The chain couples TRBV20-1 to TRBJ1-2; unclear D gene. CDR3 length: 11 residues. CDR1 is DFQATT, CDR2 SNEGSKA, per germline (reference sequence). V shed 0 bases and J shed 12 bases, with 11 bases lying between them. CDR3 DNA: TGCAGTGCTAGAGAGTCCTCCCCGCACACCTTC. Translated, it gives CSARESSPHTF.

This clonotype came up many times. The chain couples TRBV30 to TRBJ2-1; D gene ambiguous. Germline CDR1 is GTSNPN and CDR2 is SVGIG (reference sequence). Trimming took off 8 bases at V and 2 bases at J, with 16 bases between the two ends. This CDR3 is built from 14 residues. In DNA, the CDR3 is TGTGCCGGGAAAAAGGGCTTTACCTACAATGAGCAGTTCTTC. This gives the protein CAGKKGFTYNEQFF. Supplemented by reference TRBV30 and TRBJ2-1, the full variable domain reads SQTIHQWPATLVQPVGSPLSLECTVEGTSNPNLYWYRQAAGRGLQLLFYSVGIGQISSEVPQNLSASRPQDRQFILSSKKLLLSDSGFYLCAGKKGFTYNEQFFGPGTRLTVL.

This clonotype was recorded at least ten times. The CDR3 DNA sequence: TGTGCCAGCAGCCAAGAAAACGGCCTTGAGCAGTTCTTC. Protein sequence: CASSQENGLEQFF. This sequence joins TRBV4-2 and TRBJ2-1; no firm D call. This CDR3 spans 13 amino acids. V gave up 0 bases and J gave up 9 bases, with 9 bases separating them. Germline V gene lookup returns CDR1 LGHNA and CDR2 YNFKEQ.

This clonotype was counted at least ten times. V gene TRBV6-6 combines with J gene TRBJ2-1; maybe TRBD1 (5 bases). The germline V gene encodes CDR1 MNHNY and CDR2 SVGAGI (reference sequence). Between the trimmed V and J ends, which lost 5 bases and 5 bases, there was a span of 22 bases. The CDR3 sequence is 17 residues long. The CDR3 sequence: CASSPLRGVIPDNEQFF. CDR3 in DNA: TGTGCCAGCAGTCCCCTAAGGGGCGTTATCCCCGACAATGAGCAGTTCTTC.

In its sample, this clonotype was seen many times. The DNA of the CDR3 is TGTGCCAGCATGGTAGCGGCGAACACCGGGGAGCTGTTTTTT. Encoded protein: CASMVAANTGELFF. The V gene is TRBV6-5, the J gene TRBJ2-2; D is perhaps TRBD2 (6 bases). With 7 bases removed from V and 0 bases from J, the gap between germline ends came to 9 bases. Germline V CDR1 and CDR2: MNHEY, SVGAGI. CDR3 length: 14 amino acids.

This clonotype has ten or more counts. V and J are TRBV19 and TRBJ1-1, with a possible D match to TRBD1 (5 bases). The V and J ends lost 8 bases and 5 bases respectively, with 12 bases between them. The CDR3 runs to 12 residues. Per the germline V gene, CDR1 is LNHDA and CDR2 is SQIVND (reference sequence). CDR3 sequence (DNA): TGTGCCAGTGGGACGGCGTGGACTGAAGCTTTCTTT. Its translation: CASGTAWTEAFF.

This clonotype was observed many times. V gene TRBV29-1 combines with J gene TRBJ2-1, with 7 bases matching TRBD2. Germline CDR1 and CDR2: SQVTM and ANQGSEA. The CDR3 runs 13 residues. The ends lost 4 bases at V and 4 bases at J; junction bases unmatched: 4. The CDR3 region has the DNA TGCAGCGTTGTTAGCGGGCTATACAATGAGCAGTTCTTC. This gives the protein CSVVSGLYNEQFF.

This clonotype was observed many times. The chain uses TRBV19 and TRBJ1-1; D gene uncertain. Germline CDR1 reads LNHDA; CDR2 reads SQIVND (reference sequence). Between the trimmed V and J ends, which lost 6 bases and 1 base, there was a span of 15 bases. This CDR3 comprises 15 residues. The CDR3 DNA is TGTGCCAGTAGAGTATCCCCGGGGTCGAACACTGAAGCTTTCTTT. Translated, it gives CASRVSPGSNTEAFF.

This clonotype qualifies as medium-sized. The chain couples TRBV29-1 to TRBJ2-3, with 7 bases aligning to TRBD2. V lost 4 bases, J lost 0 bases, and 1 base stayed unmatched. CDR3 length equals 13 residues. The germline gives CDR1 SQVTM, CDR2 ANQGSEA. The CDR3 nucleotides are TGCAGCGTTGCGGGGGGAAGCACAGATACGCAGTATTTT. This encodes CSVAGGSTDTQYF.

Many counts were recorded for this clonotype. The chain is built from TRBV28 and TRBJ1-2; 8 bases align to TRBD1. This CDR3 region has 15 residues. CDR1 is MDHEN, CDR2 SYDVKM, per germline. The trim removed 4 bases at V and 2 bases at J, leaving 6 bases unmatched. The CDR3 sequence is CASSSPTGENYGYTF. The CDR3 DNA is TGTGCCAGCAGTTCTCCGACAGGGGAGAACTATGGCTACACCTTC.